A single sample is the source of the 23 T cell receptor beta chains below, sequenced in a study of T cells in women clearing cervical HPV infection. TCRdb keeps only in-frame clones here, not all; method: immunoSEQ multiplex PCR. Its clone listing holds tens of thousands of clones. Sequencing was performed on blood buffy coat. The receptor set was obtained from a woman aged 18 to 75 with a cervical HPV16 infection that either progressed to CIN3+ or cleared (not recorded which).

Remarks on this clone: The CDR3 end lies 3 residues beyond the end of the read and is filled in from the germline J gene. The chain uses TRBV5-1 and TRBJ2-7, with D possibly TRBD1 on 5 matching bases. CDR1 and CDR2 (germline): SGHRS, YFSETQ. Trimming took off 0 bases at V and 4 bases at J, with 5 bases between the two ends. This CDR3 region has 12 residues. CDR3 sequence: CASSLDRYEQYF. The DNA read from the CDR3 is TGCGCCAGCAGCTTGGACAGGTACGAG.

Notes on this clone: The CDR3 end lies 3 residues beyond the end of the read and is filled in from the germline J gene. The chain is built from TRBV5-1 and TRBJ1-1, with D hard to call. The V gene lost 0 bases and the J gene lost 1 base, with 13 bases spanning the gap. The germline V gene encodes CDR1 SGHRS and CDR2 YFSETQ. This CDR3 comprises 16 residues. Partial CDR3 DNA: TGCGCCAGCAGCTTGGCCTCTAGCCGGTCGAACACTGAA. This codes for CASSLASSRSNTE. The full CDR3 protein reads CASSLASSRSNTEAFF. The full variable domain, its missing parts supplied by reference TRBV5-1 and TRBJ1-1, is KAGVTQTPRYLIKTRGQQVTLSCSPISGHRSVSWYQQTPGQGLQFLFEYFSETQRNKGNFPGRFSGRQFSNSRSEMNVSTLELGDSALYLCASSLASSRSNTEAFFGQGTRLTVV.

CDR3 in amino acids: CASSVGSGGGDTQYF. The DNA read from the CDR3 is TGTGCCAGCAGCGTCGGAAGCGGGGGAGGGGATACG. The chain carries TRBV5-4 and TRBJ2-3, with 8 bases fitting TRBD2. The read terminates 3 residues ahead of where the CDR3 ends, so the germline J gene completes it. This CDR3 contains 15 residues. The V gene's germline CDR1 is SGHNT and CDR2 YYREEE (reference sequence). J gave up 6 bases and V 4 bases, and 10 bases lay outside the gene matches.

On this clone itself: Sequencing ends 3 residues short of the CDR3 end; the germline J gene provides the rest. The J gene is TRBJ2-7, the V gene TRBV18; D not certain. This CDR3 has 15 amino acids. Germline-derived CDR1 and CDR2 are KGHSH and LQKENI. V dropped 0 bases and J dropped 6 bases, with 15 bases sitting between them. The CDR3: CASSPPGSRKGEQYF. Partial CDR3 DNA: TGTGCCAGCTCACCACCGGGTAGTAGAAAGGGCGAG.

In regard to this clone: The CDR3 end falls 3 residues outside the read, so it is completed with the germline J gene. The chain is built from TRBV2 and TRBJ1-5; D is possibly TRBD1 (5 bases). V lost 2 bases to trimming and J lost 7 bases, with 12 bases between them. CDR3 length: 14 amino acids. Germline-derived CDR1 and CDR2 are SNHLY and FYNNEI. CDR3 region: CASSEQVRAQPQHF. CDR3 DNA (partial): TGTGCCAGCAGTGAACAGGTCAGGGCCCAGCCC.

In regard to this clone: Sequencing ends 3 residues short of the CDR3 end; the germline J gene provides the rest. The chain employs TRBV7-9 and TRBJ1-3; D remains ambiguous. The V gene lost 3 bases and the J gene lost 0 bases, with 6 bases spanning the gap. CDR1 and CDR2 from the germline V gene are SEHNR and FQNEAQ (reference sequence). This CDR3 has 14 amino acids. The sequenced part of the CDR3 DNA is TGTGCCAGCAGCTTTTCCGTCTCTGGAAACACC. Its translation: CASSFSVSGNT. The whole CDR3 protein reads CASSFSVSGNTIYF.

On this clone itself: The sequence runs out 3 residues before the end of the CDR3; the remainder is reconstructed from the germline J gene. The chain links TRBV11-3 to TRBJ1-4; the D is unclear. Between the trimmed V and J ends, which lost 5 bases and 7 bases, there was a span of 5 bases. This CDR3 is 11 amino acids long. Germline assignment: CDR1 SGHNT and CDR2 YENEEA. The part of the CDR3 DNA that was read is TGTGCCAGCAGCCTCGGTGAAAAA. Residues: CASSLGEK. The complete CDR3 protein is CASSLGEKLFF.

Regarding this clone: Coverage ceases 3 residues before the CDR3 finishes, and the germline J gene fills in the end. The chain joins TRBV20-1 to TRBJ1-2; possible D gene TRBD1, 6 bases. Per the germline V gene, CDR1 is DFQATT and CDR2 is SNEGSKA (reference sequence). The CDR3 is made up of 13 amino acids. V shed 1 base and J shed 6 bases, with 12 bases lying between them. The DNA read from the CDR3 is TGCAGTGCTAGAGCGACGGCAGGGGATGGC. This translates into CSARATAGDG. The entire CDR3 protein reads CSARATAGDGYTF.

Turning to this clone: The sequence runs out 3 residues before the end of the CDR3; the remainder is reconstructed from the germline J gene. The V call is TRBV7-9, the J call TRBJ1-2; the D is unclear. The CDR3 is 12 residues long. Per germline, CDR1 SEHNR and CDR2 FQNEAQ (reference sequence). This CDR3 reads CASSRGNGIYTF. The sequenced CDR3 bases are TGTGCCAGCAGCCGGGGTAATGGCATC.

A note on this clone: With the read ending 3 residues before the CDR3 end, the germline J gene is used to fill in that end. V usage is TRBV6-2 or TRBV6-3 and J usage is TRBJ1-6, with 7 bases matching TRBD1. The CDR3 has 12 amino acids. The germline V gene encodes CDR1 MNHEY and CDR2 SVGEGT. Trimming cost V 5 bases and J 8 bases; bases outside gene matches: 0. CDR3 DNA, as far as it was read: TGTGCCAGCAGTCAGGGGGATTCACCC. Protein sequence: CASSQGDSP. The entire CDR3 protein is CASSQGDSPLHF.

On this clone: The read comes to an end 3 residues before the CDR3 does, leaving the germline J gene to fill in the end. This chain joins TRBV7-8 and TRBJ2-7, with D unclear. The CDR3 consists of 12 residues. The germline CDR1 and CDR2 sequences are SGHVS and FQNEAQ. V lost 5 bases to trimming and J lost 3 bases, with 8 bases between them. Incomplete CDR3 DNA: TGTGCCAGCAGCCCTAATCACTACGAG. Its protein product is CASSPNHYE. From start to end, the CDR3 is CASSPNHYEQYF.

As regards this clone: The CDR3 is cut off 3 residues early in the read; its end comes from the germline J gene. This chain connects TRBV5-1 to TRBJ1-1; 9 bases match TRBD1. CDR1 is SGHRS and CDR2 is YFSETQ in the germline V gene. CDR3 length: 14 residues. With V trimmed by 3 bases and J by 5 bases, 5 bases remained unmatched. CDR3 loop: CASSSDRGVTEAFF. CDR3 DNA, as far as it was read: TGCGCCAGCAGCTCCGACAGGGGGGTTACTGAA.

Notes on this clone: The missing CDR3 end, 3 residues past where the read stops, is filled in from the germline J gene. The rearrangement uses TRBV14 and TRBJ2-2; D perhaps matches TRBD2 (6 bases). There are 15 residues in the CDR3. The V and J ends lost 1 base and 7 bases respectively, with 13 bases between them. The germline V gene has CDR1 SGHDN and CDR2 FVKESK. The CDR3 DNA, read in part, is TGTGCCAGCAGCCAAGGGGGGACTTCGAACGGGGAG. This gives the protein CASSQGGTSNGE. The complete CDR3 sequence is CASSQGGTSNGELFF.

Points on this clone: The CDR3 is cut off 3 residues early in the read; its end comes from the germline J gene. V usage is TRBV7-9 and J usage is TRBJ1-4, with 7 bases aligning to TRBD1. CDR3 length equals 15 residues. The germline CDR1 and CDR2 sequences are SEHNR and FQNEAQ (reference sequence). CDR3 DNA, as far as it was read: TGTGCCAGCAGCTTAAGGCAGGGGGAGAATTCACCA. Translation gives CASSLRQGENSP. The CDR3 in its entirety is CASSLRQGENSPLFF.

A word on this clone: Sequencing ends 3 residues short of the CDR3 end; the germline J gene provides the rest. This sequence joins TRBV20-1 and TRBJ1-1, with 7 positions matching TRBD1. The germline V gene encodes CDR1 DFQATT and CDR2 SNEGSKA (reference sequence). The CDR3 has 17 residues. The CDR3 loop is CSARVLTFRQGYPGAFF. Partial CDR3 DNA: TGCAGTGCTAGAGTCCTCACCTTTAGACAGGGCTATCCTGGG.

Partial CDR3 DNA: TGTGCCAGTAGGCATACAGCAGTTCGGACTGAA. Its translation is CASRHTAVRTE. The whole CDR3 protein is CASRHTAVRTEAFF. V is TRBV19 and J is TRBJ1-1; D remains ambiguous. The read ends 3 residues shy of where the CDR3 ends; the end is completed using the germline J gene. The length of the CDR3 is 14 residues. CDR1 and CDR2 from the germline V gene are LNHDA and SQIVND (reference sequence). V was pared by 6 bases and J by 5 bases, with 16 bases between.

Notes on this clone: With the read ending 3 residues before the CDR3 end, the germline J gene is used to fill in that end. The rearrangement uses TRBV2 and TRBJ2-3; possibly TRBD2 for D (5 bases). The CDR3 contains 15 residues. Germline V gene lookup returns CDR1 SNHLY and CDR2 FYNNEI. V was clipped by 7 bases and J by 0 bases, with 14 bases between them. The CDR3 DNA, read in part, is TGTGCCAGCAACCTTGGAGCGGAGAGCACAGATACG. Translating it yields CASNLGAESTDT. The complete CDR3 sequence is CASNLGAESTDTQYF. The variable domain in full, with the rest retrieved from reference TRBV2 and TRBJ2-3, is EPEVTQTPSHQVTQMGQEVILRCVPISNHLYFYWYRQILGQKVEFLVSFYNNEISEKSEIFDDQFSVERPDGSNFTLKIRSTKLEDSAMYFCASNLGAESTDTQYFGPGTRLTVL.

About this clone itself: The read comes to an end 3 residues before the CDR3 does, leaving the germline J gene to fill in the end. V usage is TRBV5-1 and J usage is TRBJ1-1, with D maybe TRBD1 (6 bases). Germline V gives CDR1 SGHRS, CDR2 YFSETQ. This CDR3 has 13 amino acids. V lost 0 bases and J 7 bases, leaving 10 bases between the germline ends. CDR3 region: CASSLGGGNEAFF. The DNA read from the CDR3 is TGCGCCAGCAGCTTGGGAGGGGGTAATGAA. The variable domain in full, completed from reference TRBV5-1 and TRBJ1-1, reads KAGVTQTPRYLIKTRGQQVTLSCSPISGHRSVSWYQQTPGQGLQFLFEYFSETQRNKGNFPGRFSGRQFSNSRSEMNVSTLELGDSALYLCASSLGGGNEAFFGQGTRLTVV.

Notes on this clone: The CDR3 end falls 3 residues outside the read, so it is completed with the germline J gene. The chain couples TRBV30 to TRBJ2-7, with 7 positions matching TRBD2. This CDR3 region has 16 residues. The V gene's germline CDR1 is GTSNPN and CDR2 SVGIG (reference sequence). The trim removed 3 bases at V and 5 bases at J, leaving 16 bases unmatched. Incomplete CDR3 DNA: TGTGCCTGGAGAGACCCGCGGGGGTCCGCACTCGACGAG. This sequence encodes CAWRDPRGSALDE. In full, the CDR3 is CAWRDPRGSALDEQYF.

Concerning this clone: The read halts 3 residues ahead of the CDR3 end, with the missing end drawn from the germline J gene. The V and J genes are TRBV7-3 and TRBJ2-5; 7 positions agree with TRBD2. Germline trimming cut 5 bases from V and 1 base from J; bases unmatched to any gene: 1. Germline V gene sequence: CDR1 SGHTA, CDR2 FQGTGA. The CDR3 spans 13 residues. Partial CDR3 DNA: TGTGCCAGCAGCCGGACTAGCCAAGAGACC. It specifies CASSRTSQET. The entire CDR3 reads CASSRTSQETQYF.

As for this clone: The CDR3 extends 3 residues past the end of the read, so its final part is completed from the germline J gene. V usage is TRBV5-1 and J usage is TRBJ1-2, with 12 bases aligning to TRBD1. This CDR3 contains 13 residues. The V gene's germline CDR1 is SGHRS and CDR2 YFSETQ. This chain's CDR3 is CASRGDRGHRYTF. Incomplete CDR3 DNA: TGCGCCAGCAGGGGGGACAGGGGGCATCGC.

As concerns this clone: Sequencing ends 3 residues short of the CDR3 end; the germline J gene provides the rest. The chain is built from TRBV6-1 and TRBJ2-1, with D perhaps matching TRBD1 (8 bases). Per germline, CDR1 MNHNS and CDR2 SASEGT. V lost 0 bases to trimming and J lost 1 base, with 16 bases between them. CDR3 size: 18 residues. CDR3 bases read: TGTGCCAGCAGTGAAGCGCGGACAGGGAGGGGTTCCTACAATGAG. Its translation: CASSEARTGRGSYNE. The complete CDR3 reads CASSEARTGRGSYNEQFF.

For this clone: The sequenced fragment ends 3 residues before the CDR3 boundary, so the rest is inferred from the germline J gene. This rearrangement joins TRBV7-2 to TRBJ2-2; possibly TRBD2 for D (6 bases). Germline CDR1 SGHTA, CDR2 FQGNSA. V lost 6 bases and J lost 1, with 12 bases in between. This CDR3 is 15 amino acids long. CDR3 DNA, as far as it was read: TGTGCCAGCAGAACTAGCTGGGGGAACACCGGGGAG. It encodes CASRTSWGNTGE. The whole CDR3 protein reads CASRTSWGNTGELFF.